This T cell receptor (beta chain) is drawn from a study of blood T cell repertoires in COVID-19. Original methodology: How many nucleated cells were present was estimated from reference gene primer amplification. TCRdb's copy holds only in-frame clones and misses some; the assay was immunoSEQ multiplex PCR. The DNA was the basis for D and trimming; V, J and clone size are from that table. The sample shows 200,000 to 250,000 clones, more than 75% of them seen only once. The germline CDR1 and CDR2 sequences are GTSNPN and SVGIG (reference sequence). Trimming stripped 2 bases from V and 3 bases from J, with 11 bases between. This CDR3 region has 13 residues.

This sequence was found in a man of 80 years or more with acute or convalescent COVID-19. Sequencing used peripheral blood. The genes are TRBV30 and TRBJ2-7; D remains unclear. The CDR3 DNA is TGTGCCTGGAGTCGACCGCCGGGCTACGAGCAGTACTTC. Translated, it gives CAWSRPPGYEQYF.